This T cell receptor beta chain is from a study of PD-1 blockade in classical Hodgkin lymphoma. Study-wide points: With respect to the repertoire differences, their causes, possibly disease activity or prior therapy, remain undefined. Baseline TCR diversity was reportedly lower in newly diagnosed patients than in healthy donors. It was reported as lower still in relapsed/refractory patients.

TCRdb's copy holds only in-frame clones and misses some; the assay was immunoSEQ multiplex PCR. The sample has about 20,000 clones, around 83% seen once. A few counts support this clone. Antigen: not known. This sample's time point: newly diagnosed, previously untreated cHL patient sample. With magnetic negative selection, CD4+ T cells were purified from PBMCs that had been thawed. Newly diagnosed, untreated classical Hodgkin lymphoma PBMCs served as comparison. The TCR was taken from a human donor with classical Hodgkin lymphoma. The sample comprised CD4+ T cells from blood.

Here the CDR3 reads CASSLDTVDAEAFF. DNA for the CDR3: TGTGCCAGCAGCTTAGATACGGTTGACGCTGAAGCTTTCTTT. The chain joins TRBV7-9 to TRBJ1-1, with no clear D. The CDR3 has 14 residues. Trimming shortened V by 1 base and J by 6 bases, and 12 bases separated the two germline ends. Germline V gene lookup returns CDR1 SEHNR and CDR2 FQNEAQ (reference sequence).